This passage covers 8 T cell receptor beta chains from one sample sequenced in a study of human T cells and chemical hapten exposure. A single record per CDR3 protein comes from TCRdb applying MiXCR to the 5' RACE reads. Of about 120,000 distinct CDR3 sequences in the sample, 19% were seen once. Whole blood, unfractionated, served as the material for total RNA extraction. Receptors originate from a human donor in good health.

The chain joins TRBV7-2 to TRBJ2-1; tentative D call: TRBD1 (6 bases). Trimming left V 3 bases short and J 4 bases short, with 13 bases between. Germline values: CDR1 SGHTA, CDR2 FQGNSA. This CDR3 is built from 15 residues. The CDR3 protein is CASSFQGSQYNEQFF. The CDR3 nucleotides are TGTGCCAGCAGCTTTCAGGGGAGTCAGTACAATGAGCAGTTCTTC.

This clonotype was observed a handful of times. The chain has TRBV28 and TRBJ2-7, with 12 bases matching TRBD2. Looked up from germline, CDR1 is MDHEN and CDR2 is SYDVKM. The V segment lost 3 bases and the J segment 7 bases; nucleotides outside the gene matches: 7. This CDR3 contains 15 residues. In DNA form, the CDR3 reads TGTGCCAGCAGTTTTGTCCGTGGACTAGCGGGGGAGCAGTACTTC. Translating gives CASSFVRGLAGEQYF.

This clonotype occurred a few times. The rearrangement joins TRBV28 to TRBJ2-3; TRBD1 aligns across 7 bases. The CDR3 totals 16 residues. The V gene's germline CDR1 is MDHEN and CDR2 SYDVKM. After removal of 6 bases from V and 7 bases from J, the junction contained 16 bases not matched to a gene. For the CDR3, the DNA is TGTGCCAGCAGCCGTTCGGGGACAGACTTCACGAATACGCAGTATTTT. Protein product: CASSRSGTDFTNTQYF.

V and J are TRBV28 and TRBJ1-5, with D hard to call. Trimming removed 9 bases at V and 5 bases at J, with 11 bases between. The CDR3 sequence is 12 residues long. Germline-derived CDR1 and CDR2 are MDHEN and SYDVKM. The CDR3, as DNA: TGTGCCAGTCGATCGGACTATCAGCCCCAGCATTTT. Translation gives CASRSDYQPQHF.

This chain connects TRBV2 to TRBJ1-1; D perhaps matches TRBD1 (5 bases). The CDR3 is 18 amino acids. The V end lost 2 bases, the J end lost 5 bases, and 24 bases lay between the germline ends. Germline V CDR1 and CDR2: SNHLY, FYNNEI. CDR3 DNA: TGTGCCAGCAGTGAAATCGGAGTACATGGACACCTGTTGACTGAAGCTTTCTTT. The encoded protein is CASSEIGVHGHLLTEAFF.

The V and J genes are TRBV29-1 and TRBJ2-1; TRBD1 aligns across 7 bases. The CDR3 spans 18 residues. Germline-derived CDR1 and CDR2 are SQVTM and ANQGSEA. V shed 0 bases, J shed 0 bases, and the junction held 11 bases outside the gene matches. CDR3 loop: CSVEDGKGAISSYNEQFF. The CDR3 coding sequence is TGCAGCGTTGAAGATGGTAAGGGGGCGATTAGCTCCTACAATGAGCAGTTCTTC.

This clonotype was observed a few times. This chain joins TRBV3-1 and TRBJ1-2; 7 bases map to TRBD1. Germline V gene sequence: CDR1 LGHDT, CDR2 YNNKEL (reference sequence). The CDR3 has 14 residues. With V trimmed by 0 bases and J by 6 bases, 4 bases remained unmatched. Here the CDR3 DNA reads TGTGCCAGCAGCCAAGATAAAGGGACAGATGGCTACACCTTC. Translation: CASSQDKGTDGYTF.

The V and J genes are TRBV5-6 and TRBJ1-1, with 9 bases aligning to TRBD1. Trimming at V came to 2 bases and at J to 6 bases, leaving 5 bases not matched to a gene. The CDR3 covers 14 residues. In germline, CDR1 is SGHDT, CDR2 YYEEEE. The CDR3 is CASSFGTGIAEAFF. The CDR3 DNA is TGTGCCAGCAGCTTTGGGACAGGGATTGCTGAAGCTTTCTTT.